In its sample, the clone carrying this T cell receptor beta chain was seen many times. The antigen remains undetermined. V was cut by 0 bases and J by 0 bases, with 8 bases left in between. Germline-derived CDR1 and CDR2 are SGHNT and YYREEE (reference sequence). This CDR3 has 15 amino acids. The entry originates in a study of T and B cells in COVID-19 patients. In the study overall: Of approximately 19 active-infection patients, roughly eleven were critically ill with mechanical ventilation or extracorporeal membrane oxygenation.

Broader study findings: In COVID-19 patients, T cell receptor beta variable and joining gene use was reportedly strongly skewed. At recovery TRB diversity and richness exceeded healthy donors, after highly clonal active COVID-19 repertoires. No sequencing was yet done of CD4+, regulatory or CD8+ subsets, or of SARS-CoV-2-responsive or tetramer+ sorted cells.

TRB rearrangements were amplified by multiplex PCR with BIOMED2 TRB-A/B primers. TCRdb re-derived calls from the multiplex PCR reads in MiXCR, one entry per CDR3 protein. This table holds some 13,000 distinct CDR3 sequences, approximately 24% found once. From blood, about 250-550 ng of genomic DNA served as TRB template. The source of this sequence is a human donor who had recovered from COVID-19. This sequence joins TRBV5-4 and TRBJ2-3; D is unclear. The sample comprised blood. The CDR3 region has the DNA TGTGCCAGCAGCTTGGCAGGAATGAGCACAGATACGCAGTATTTT. Residues: CASSLAGMSTDTQYF.